Listed below are T cell receptor beta chains from one sample, sequenced in a study of response to subunit inactivated influenza vaccine. TCRdb reprocessed the RT-PCR reads with MiXCR, giving one entry per CDR3 protein. The data hold over 400,000 distinct CDR3 sequences, with 10% to 11% observed a single time. The sample consisted of PBMCs from blood, taken 45 days after vaccination. Receptors were obtained from a man between 45 and 60 years old who received an inactivated influenza vaccine. CDR3s include the opening cysteine and the closing phenylalanine or tryptophan. Each record gives: clone size, V gene, D gene, J gene, CDR3 DNA, CDR3 protein. The D gene is left open where the match is weak. Clone size is shown for a subset of rows, as once, few, many or a class of expanded clone.

clone_size: many
v_call: TRBV5-5
d_call: TRBD2
j_call: TRBJ2-1
cdr3_nt: TGTGCCAGCAGCTTGGCTAGCGGGACCTACAATGAGCAGTTCTTC
cdr3_aa: CASSLASGTYNEQFF

clone_size: .
v_call: TRBV4-3
d_call: .
j_call: TRBJ2-2
cdr3_nt: TGCGCCAGCAGCCAAGGGCCCAAGGACACCGGGGAGCTGTTTTTT
cdr3_aa: CASSQGPKDTGELFF

clone_size: many
v_call: TRBV20-1
d_call: TRBD2
j_call: TRBJ2-7
cdr3_nt: TGCAGTGCTGTGACTAGCGGGAAATACGAGCAGTACTTC
cdr3_aa: CSAVTSGKYEQYF

clone_size: .
v_call: TRBV9
d_call: TRBD1
j_call: TRBJ2-1
cdr3_nt: TGTGCCAGCAGCGTAGAAGGGACAGATTACAATGAGCAGTTCTTC
cdr3_aa: CASSVEGTDYNEQFF

clone_size: few
v_call: TRBV12-3/TRBV12-4
d_call: TRBD2
j_call: TRBJ2-2
cdr3_nt: TGTGCCAGCAGTGTCCGGACTAGCGTTACCGGGGAGCTGTTTTTT
cdr3_aa: CASSVRTSVTGELFF

clone_size: .
v_call: TRBV6-5
d_call: TRBD2
j_call: TRBJ2-1
cdr3_nt: TGTGCCAGCAGTTCCCCGGGGGGGCGCCAGCCCGGTGAGCAGTTCTTC
cdr3_aa: CASSSPGGRQPGEQFF

clone_size: few
v_call: TRBV24-1
d_call: .
j_call: TRBJ2-5
cdr3_nt: TGTGCCACCAGTGACCCTGGACTGGGATCGGAGACCCAGTACTTC
cdr3_aa: CATSDPGLGSETQYF

clone_size: .
v_call: TRBV3-1
d_call: .
j_call: TRBJ2-2
cdr3_nt: TGTGCCAGCAGCCAAGATTACCTTCTTAGGCTACCCAGACGAGCGAACACCGGGGAGCTGTTTTTT
cdr3_aa: CASSQDYLLRLPRRANTGELFF

clone_size: few
v_call: TRBV20-1
d_call: .
j_call: TRBJ2-7
cdr3_nt: TGCAGTGCTAGAGATGGGCAGTATACCTACGAGCAGTACTTC
cdr3_aa: CSARDGQYTYEQYF

clone_size: few
v_call: TRBV14
d_call: .
j_call: TRBJ2-4
cdr3_nt: TGTGCCAGCAGCCAAGAGGCAGGGCTACCGTTAGCCAAAAACATTCAGTACTTC
cdr3_aa: CASSQEAGLPLAKNIQYF

clone_size: few
v_call: TRBV14
d_call: TRBD2
j_call: TRBJ2-5
cdr3_nt: TGTGCCAGCAGCGCGGGACTAACGGGGATGGAGACCCAGTACTTC
cdr3_aa: CASSAGLTGMETQYF

clone_size: .
v_call: TRBV9
d_call: .
j_call: TRBJ2-1
cdr3_nt: TGTGCCAGCAGCGTAGAGGGTGGGAGTAAATACAATGAGCAGTTCTTC
cdr3_aa: CASSVEGGSKYNEQFF

clone_size: .
v_call: TRBV27
d_call: .
j_call: TRBJ2-1
cdr3_nt: TGTGCCAGCAGTTTTAAGGGGGAAAATCTCCCCTACAATGAGCAGTTCTTC
cdr3_aa: CASSFKGENLPYNEQFF

clone_size: .
v_call: TRBV4-3
d_call: TRBD1
j_call: TRBJ2-7
cdr3_nt: TGCGCCAGCAGCCAAGATTGGTCGACAGGGTACTACGAGCAGTACTTC
cdr3_aa: CASSQDWSTGYYEQYF

clone_size: once
v_call: TRBV7-9
d_call: .
j_call: TRBJ2-4
cdr3_nt: TGTGCCAGCAGCTTAGTCGGGGGAAACATTCAGTACTTC
cdr3_aa: CASSLVGGNIQYF

clone_size: .
v_call: TRBV7-3
d_call: .
j_call: TRBJ2-3
cdr3_nt: TGTGCCAGCAGCTTAAGTGGGCCGGGAGATACGCAGTATTTT
cdr3_aa: CASSLSGPGDTQYF

clone_size: few
v_call: TRBV20-1
d_call: .
j_call: TRBJ2-4
cdr3_nt: TGCAGTGCTAGAGCCTGGGCCAGGTCCCCCAGTAACATTCAGTACTTC
cdr3_aa: CSARAWARSPSNIQYF

clone_size: .
v_call: TRBV12-3/TRBV12-4
d_call: TRBD2
j_call: TRBJ2-7
cdr3_nt: TGTGCCAGCACGTCTAGCGGCTACTACGAGCAGTACTTC
cdr3_aa: CASTSSGYYEQYF

clone_size: .
v_call: TRBV24-1
d_call: TRBD2
j_call: TRBJ2-1
cdr3_nt: TGTGCCACCAGTGATATGAGCGGGAGATCCTACAATGAGCAGTTCTTC
cdr3_aa: CATSDMSGRSYNEQFF

clone_size: few
v_call: TRBV6-2/TRBV6-3
d_call: .
j_call: TRBJ2-7
cdr3_nt: TGTGCCAGCAGTTACTATTCTAGGACTGAAGAGCAGTACTTC
cdr3_aa: CASSYYSRTEEQYF

clone_size: .
v_call: TRBV15
d_call: .
j_call: TRBJ2-5
cdr3_nt: TGTGCCACCAGGATACAGGGAGGGGAGACCCAGTACTTC
cdr3_aa: CATRIQGGETQYF

clone_size: .
v_call: TRBV11-2
d_call: .
j_call: TRBJ2-5
cdr3_nt: TGTGCCAGCAGGCCCCCTTGGGGTCTACAAGAGACCCAGTACTTC
cdr3_aa: CASRPPWGLQETQYF

clone_size: few
v_call: TRBV7-8
d_call: .
j_call: TRBJ1-5
cdr3_nt: TGTGCCAGCAGCTTAAGCGGTTTTGGGGGCAATCAGCCCCAGCATTTT
cdr3_aa: CASSLSGFGGNQPQHF

clone_size: many
v_call: TRBV12-3/TRBV12-4
d_call: TRBD2
j_call: TRBJ2-7
cdr3_nt: TGTGCCAGCAGCCCCTTAGCTGTGGGAGGGTTCTACGAGCAGTACTTC
cdr3_aa: CASSPLAVGGFYEQYF

clone_size: .
v_call: TRBV28
d_call: .
j_call: TRBJ1-2
cdr3_nt: TGTGCCAGCTTTTGGGCAACCATGCCCGTTAACTATGGCTACACCTTC
cdr3_aa: CASFWATMPVNYGYTF

clone_size: .
v_call: TRBV4-2
d_call: .
j_call: TRBJ2-1
cdr3_nt: TGTGCCAGCAGCCAAGAGTCCCCTGGGGGCCCCTACAATGAGCAGTTCTTC
cdr3_aa: CASSQESPGGPYNEQFF

clone_size: .
v_call: TRBV28
d_call: .
j_call: TRBJ1-3
cdr3_nt: TGTGCCAGCACTTACCTTTGGGGGTCAGGCTCTGGAAACACCATATATTTT
cdr3_aa: CASTYLWGSGSGNTIYF

clone_size: .
v_call: TRBV6-5
d_call: TRBD2
j_call: TRBJ2-7
cdr3_nt: TGTGCCAGCAGTTACTTCGGCTCAGCGGGATCCCCCCCCGAGCAGTACTTC
cdr3_aa: CASSYFGSAGSPPEQYF

clone_size: .
v_call: TRBV5-1
d_call: .
j_call: TRBJ1-1
cdr3_nt: TGCGCCAGCAGCTTAAGGTCAGACTACGAAGCTTTCTTT
cdr3_aa: CASSLRSDYEAFF

clone_size: few
v_call: TRBV11-2
d_call: .
j_call: TRBJ2-7
cdr3_nt: TGTGCCAGCAGCTTAGCGATCACCGGCGAGCAGTACTTC
cdr3_aa: CASSLAITGEQYF

clone_size: many
v_call: TRBV7-9
d_call: .
j_call: TRBJ2-3
cdr3_nt: TGTGCCAGCAGCACTGGACTTTGGGCGACGCAGTATTTT
cdr3_aa: CASSTGLWATQYF

clone_size: .
v_call: TRBV5-1
d_call: TRBD1
j_call: TRBJ1-6
cdr3_nt: TGCGCCAGCGGGGGAACAGGGGCCTATTCACCCCTCCACTTT
cdr3_aa: CASGGTGAYSPLHF

clone_size: .
v_call: TRBV27
d_call: TRBD2
j_call: TRBJ2-1
cdr3_nt: TGTGCCAGCAGTTTATTACTAGCGGAGTTCTACAATGAGCAGTTCTTC
cdr3_aa: CASSLLLAEFYNEQFF

clone_size: few
v_call: TRBV7-9
d_call: .
j_call: TRBJ2-7
cdr3_nt: TGTGCCAGCAGCTTAGCGCTTTCATCAGTGGAGACCTACGAGCAGTACTTC
cdr3_aa: CASSLALSSVETYEQYF

clone_size: .
v_call: TRBV7-3
d_call: .
j_call: TRBJ2-1
cdr3_nt: TGTGCCAGCAGTCGTAATAGCGGCCCTCTGAGCCTGGGCTACAATGAGCAGTTCTTC
cdr3_aa: CASSRNSGPLSLGYNEQFF

clone_size: few
v_call: TRBV9
d_call: .
j_call: TRBJ2-5
cdr3_nt: TGTGCCAGCAGCGTAGGCGTAGGAGGGGGCCAAGAGACCCAGTACTTC
cdr3_aa: CASSVGVGGGQETQYF

clone_size: .
v_call: TRBV12-3/TRBV12-4
d_call: TRBD2
j_call: TRBJ2-5
cdr3_nt: TGTGCCAGCAGTTTAGCACAGGGACTAGCGGGGGGACTACACTTTCAAGAGACCCAGTACTTC
cdr3_aa: CASSLAQGLAGGLHFQETQYF

clone_size: .
v_call: TRBV11-1
d_call: TRBD1
j_call: TRBJ2-7
cdr3_nt: TGTGCCAGCAGCTCCGGGACAGGGTCTATCGAGCAGTACTTC
cdr3_aa: CASSSGTGSIEQYF

clone_size: .
v_call: TRBV20-1
d_call: .
j_call: TRBJ2-3
cdr3_nt: TGCAGTGCTAGAGATCCAGCGTCCTACACAGATACGCAGTATTTT
cdr3_aa: CSARDPASYTDTQYF

clone_size: few
v_call: TRBV4-3
d_call: .
j_call: TRBJ2-2
cdr3_nt: TGCGCCAGCAGCCAAGAGTCTACAGTCAATTTCGGGGAGCTGTTTTTT
cdr3_aa: CASSQESTVNFGELFF

clone_size: many
v_call: TRBV5-1
d_call: .
j_call: TRBJ1-1
cdr3_nt: TGCGCCAGCAGCCCCTGGGCAGGGGTGAACACTGAAGCTTTCTTT
cdr3_aa: CASSPWAGVNTEAFF

clone_size: many
v_call: TRBV29-1
d_call: TRBD2
j_call: TRBJ2-7
cdr3_nt: TGCAGCGTTAAGTGGGGAGGGCCCAGGAACGAGCAGTACTTC
cdr3_aa: CSVKWGGPRNEQYF

clone_size: .
v_call: TRBV29-1
d_call: .
j_call: TRBJ2-5
cdr3_nt: TGCAGCGGGCGGGACACCGGCGCCGAGACCCAGTACTTC
cdr3_aa: CSGRDTGAETQYF

clone_size: .
v_call: TRBV4-3
d_call: TRBD1
j_call: TRBJ1-1
cdr3_nt: TGCGCCAGCAGCCCAGAACCGACAGGACAGGCCACTGAAGCTTTCTTT
cdr3_aa: CASSPEPTGQATEAFF

clone_size: .
v_call: TRBV5-4
d_call: TRBD2
j_call: TRBJ2-3
cdr3_nt: TGTGCCAGCAGCGGCGGGACTAGCGGGGCCCAAGATACGCAGTATTTT
cdr3_aa: CASSGGTSGAQDTQYF

clone_size: .
v_call: TRBV4-1
d_call: .
j_call: TRBJ2-7
cdr3_nt: TGCGCCAGCAGCCACACAGGCCGCTCCTACGAGCAGTACTTC
cdr3_aa: CASSHTGRSYEQYF

clone_size: .
v_call: TRBV28
d_call: TRBD2
j_call: TRBJ2-4
cdr3_nt: TGTGCCAGCAGTTTATTGGGGGGGGATAGAAACATTCAGTACTTC
cdr3_aa: CASSLLGGDRNIQYF

clone_size: .
v_call: TRBV5-1
d_call: TRBD2
j_call: TRBJ2-1
cdr3_nt: TGCGCCAGCAGCTTAAGTCTGGGACTAGCGGGAGGGTATCTCCACAATGAGCAGTTCTTC
cdr3_aa: CASSLSLGLAGGYLHNEQFF

clone_size: .
v_call: TRBV7-2
d_call: TRBD1
j_call: TRBJ2-7
cdr3_nt: TGTGCCAGCAGCTTCGACAGGGGGCATGGCTACGAGCAGTACTTC
cdr3_aa: CASSFDRGHGYEQYF

clone_size: .
v_call: TRBV5-1
d_call: .
j_call: TRBJ1-1
cdr3_nt: TGCGCCAGCAGCTTGGACGTGGGGGGGCACAGTGAAGCTTTCTTT
cdr3_aa: CASSLDVGGHSEAFF

clone_size: few
v_call: TRBV11-2
d_call: TRBD2
j_call: TRBJ2-5
cdr3_nt: TGTGCCAGCAGCACCGGGCCCTCCGGGGGGGAGACCCAGTACTTC
cdr3_aa: CASSTGPSGGETQYF

clone_size: many
v_call: TRBV2
d_call: .
j_call: TRBJ2-3
cdr3_nt: TGTGCCAGCGAAACCGGGAGTTTTAGCACAGATACGCAGTATTTT
cdr3_aa: CASETGSFSTDTQYF

clone_size: .
v_call: TRBV27
d_call: TRBD1
j_call: TRBJ2-2
cdr3_nt: TGTGCCAGCAGTTCCTGGACAGGGCACGGGGAGCTGTTTTTT
cdr3_aa: CASSSWTGHGELFF